This TCR beta chain is from a study of shared T cell receptors in the human thymus. The CDR3 sequence is 14 residues long. Measured with immunoSEQ multiplex PCR; TCRdb has only the in-frame clones, and not every one. Of roughly 710,000 clones detected, 70% to 90% appear once; the ten largest clones hold 0.0095% to 0.013%. These same records also appear under a second study, on human thymus T cells.

Sequenced input: thymocytes. This clonotype was sampled from a girl in the first two years of life with a congenital heart defect. The genes are TRBV21-1 and TRBJ2-4; the table's D gene call, TRBD1, was not cross checked with the DNA. TRBV21-1 is a pseudogene. The CDR3 region is CASSKPPLTGPAYF. The CDR3 DNA sequence: TGTGCCAGCAGCAAACCCCCACTAACAGGGCCTGCGTACTTC.